The 32 T cell receptor beta chains reported below all come from one sample, sequenced in a study of regulatory T cells. General study results and limits: In CD3G-deficient patients, conventional CD4+ T cells were enriched for hydrophobic CDR3 residues at positions 6 and 7.

These receptors are not linked to any known antigen. Primers: 52 TRBV forward and 13 TRBJ reverse. Here immunoSEQ multiplex PCR was the method, and the copy in TCRdb shows in-frame clones only, minus some. The table lists roughly 30,000 clones, around 90% of them singletons. The sample was conventional CD4+ T cells sorted from blood. These receptors all come from a person aged 18 to 35 with CD3G deficiency.

This sequence joins TRBV23-1 and TRBJ1-2; D call uncertain. TRBV23-1 carries the ORF label, with uncertain function. V was pared by 2 bases and J by 5 bases, with 21 bases between. This CDR3 is built from 17 residues. This chain's CDR3 is CASSQPGVGSPAYGYTF. The CDR3 coding sequence is TGCGCCAGCAGTCAACCAGGAGTAGGGTCCCCGGCTTATGGCTACACCTTC.

The genes are TRBV19 and TRBJ1-5, with D hard to call. The CDR3 length is 13 residues. In germline, CDR1 is LNHDA, CDR2 SQIVND (reference sequence). V was clipped by 5 bases and J by 6 bases, with 11 bases between them. The DNA for the CDR3 is TGTGCCAGTAGTCACAGAGGCCGTCAGCCCCAGCATTTT. It yields the protein CASSHRGRQPQHF.

The chain is built from TRBV6-1 and TRBJ2-2, with a possible D match to TRBD1 (6 bases). CDR3 length: 16 residues. Per the germline V gene, CDR1 is MNHNS and CDR2 is SASEGT. Trimming shortened V by 4 bases and J by 0 bases, and 12 bases separated the two germline ends. The CDR3: CASSAWDTANTGELFF. The CDR3, as DNA: TGTGCCAGCAGTGCCTGGGACACCGCGAACACCGGGGAGCTGTTTTTT.

The chain combines TRBV18 with TRBJ1-2, with D uncertain. The germline V gene has CDR1 KGHSH and CDR2 LQKENI. V was clipped by 6 bases and J by 8 bases, with 13 bases between them. The CDR3 length is 12 residues. CDR3 bases: TGTGCCAGCTCTCCGGGAGACGGGGGCTACACCTTC. As protein: CASSPGDGGYTF.

This chain connects TRBV5-1 to TRBJ1-3, with D uncertain. CDR1 is SGHRS, CDR2 YFSETQ, per germline. CDR3 length: 14 amino acids. V was clipped by 7 bases and J by 7 bases, with 18 bases between them. The chain's CDR3 is CASQIEGSRNTIYF. DNA of the CDR3: TGCGCCAGCCAAATCGAGGGATCCAGGAACACCATATATTTT.

The V gene is TRBV28, the J gene TRBJ2-5, with D possibly matching TRBD1 (6 bases). Between the trimmed V and J ends, which lost 6 bases and 1 base, there was a span of 15 bases. The CDR3 extends over 15 amino acids. Per the germline V gene, CDR1 is MDHEN and CDR2 is SYDVKM. For the CDR3, the DNA is TGTGCCAGCAGAAAAGGGGGTTTCCTCCAAGAGACCCAGTACTTC. Translated: CASRKGGFLQETQYF.

This chain joins TRBV27 and TRBJ2-1; 7 nucleotides agree with TRBD2. Germline V gives CDR1 MNHEY, CDR2 SMNVEV (reference sequence). CDR3 length: 16 amino acids. After removal of 5 bases from V and 4 bases from J, the junction contained 11 bases not matched to a gene. CDR3 loop: CASSGFGAGVYNEQFF. The CDR3 region has the DNA TGTGCCAGCAGTGGGTTTGGGGCGGGAGTATACAATGAGCAGTTCTTC.

V gene TRBV5-1 combines with J gene TRBJ2-2, with D possibly matching TRBD2 (6 bases). CDR3 size: 12 residues. V gave up 2 bases and J gave up 7 bases, with 6 bases separating them. In germline, CDR1 is SGHRS, CDR2 YFSETQ. CDR3 sequence: CASSFGGGELFF. The CDR3 nucleotides are TGCGCCAGCAGCTTCGGGGGCGGGGAGCTGTTTTTT. Together with reference TRBV5-1 and TRBJ2-2, the CDR3 gives the full variable domain: KAGVTQTPRYLIKTRGQQVTLSCSPISGHRSVSWYQQTPGQGLQFLFEYFSETQRNKGNFPGRFSGRQFSNSRSEMNVSTLELGDSALYLCASSFGGGELFFGEGSRLTVL.

J is TRBJ1-5 and V is TRBV6-5; D is unclear. V shed 5 bases and J shed 7 bases, with 18 bases lying between them. The CDR3 extends over 15 amino acids. The germline gives CDR1 MNHEY, CDR2 SVGAGI. The CDR3 coding sequence is TGTGCCAGCAGTACATATAAGCAGGCAGGACAGCCCCAGCATTTT. It encodes CASSTYKQAGQPQHF.

This chain uses TRBV28 with TRBJ1-2, with D perhaps matching TRBD1 (5 bases). The CDR3 runs to 15 residues. Per germline, CDR1 MDHEN and CDR2 SYDVKM. Deletions cut 8 bases from V and 6 bases from J, with 22 bases between. The CDR3 nucleotides are TGTGCCAGCGGTAACCCTTTGCGTCGGACAAATGGCTACACCTTC. Its translation is CASGNPLRRTNGYTF.

This chain links TRBV19 with TRBJ2-5; no definite D call. This CDR3 contains 13 residues. Trimming took 7 bases from V and 5 from J, leaving 14 bases between them. The germline V gene encodes CDR1 LNHDA and CDR2 SQIVND (reference sequence). The CDR3 loop is CASTDWASETQYF. The CDR3 bases are TGTGCCAGTACCGACTGGGCTTCGGAGACCCAGTACTTC.

This chain links TRBV30 with TRBJ2-6; tentative D call: TRBD1 (5 bases). This CDR3 is 16 amino acids long. Trimming shortened V by 0 bases and J by 2 bases, and 11 bases separated the two germline ends. Germline-derived CDR1 and CDR2 are GTSNPN and SVGIG (reference sequence). In DNA, the CDR3 is TGTGCCTGGAGTGTAAACCGCAGGGCTGGGGCCAACGTCCTGACTTTC. The encoded protein is CAWSVNRRAGANVLTF. Complete variable domain (other parts from reference TRBV30 and TRBJ2-6): SQTIHQWPATLVQPVGSPLSLECTVEGTSNPNLYWYRQAAGRGLQLLFYSVGIGQISSEVPQNLSASRPQDRQFILSSKKLLLSDSGFYLCAWSVNRRAGANVLTFGAGSRLTVL.

The rearrangement links TRBV5-1 to TRBJ2-7; TRBD1 matches 7 bases. Germline V CDR1 and CDR2: SGHRS, YFSETQ. This CDR3 has 14 amino acids. The V and J ends lost 4 bases and 5 bases, in that order; junction bases with no gene match: 9. CDR3 sequence reads: CASSIARQGHEQYF. CDR3 DNA: TGCGCCAGCAGCATCGCTAGACAGGGCCACGAGCAGTACTTC.

This chain connects TRBV28 to TRBJ2-1; tentatively, D is TRBD2 (5 bases). The CDR3 runs to 12 residues. CDR1 is MDHEN, CDR2 SYDVKM, per germline. Deletions cut 3 bases from V and 10 bases from J, with 10 bases between. Here the CDR3 DNA reads TGTGCCAGCAGTTTCCGACTAACGGAGCAGTTCTTC. This encodes CASSFRLTEQFF. Combining the CDR3 with reference TRBV28 and TRBJ2-1 gives the whole variable domain DVKVTQSSRYLVKRTGEKVFLECVQDMDHENMFWYRQDPGLGLRLIYFSYDVKMKEKGDIPEGYSVSREKKERFSLILESASTNQTSMYLCASSFRLTEQFFGPGTRLTVL.

Regarding this clone: At one of its ends the junction is not consistent with the germline gene, which may arise from a read error. This chain links TRBV5-1 with TRBJ2-7, with 10 bases matching TRBD1. The length of the CDR3 is 15 residues. CDR1 is SGHRS and CDR2 is YFSETQ in the germline V gene. The CDR3, as DNA: TGCGCCAGCAGCTCAACCGGGACAGGGGTGTACGGGCAGTACTTC. This sequence encodes CASSSTGTGVYGQYF.

This clone was picked up one time. The gene calls are TRBV5-1 and TRBJ2-3; D is unresolved. V lost 0 bases, J lost 3 bases, and 5 bases lay in between. The CDR3 length is 13 residues. Per germline, CDR1 SGHRS and CDR2 YFSETQ. The DNA for the CDR3 is TGCGCCAGCAGCTTGGGGGGTACAGATACGCAGTATTTT. Protein: CASSLGGTDTQYF.

This sequence joins TRBV28 and TRBJ1-2, with TRBD1 matching 7 bases. CDR1 is MDHEN and CDR2 is SYDVKM in the germline V gene. The CDR3 has 15 residues. The V gene end was trimmed by 5 bases and the J gene end by 0 bases; junction bases not matched to a gene: 6. The DNA of the CDR3 is TGTGCCAGCAGTCCCGGGACAGAAACTAACTATGGCTACACCTTC. Its translation is CASSPGTETNYGYTF.

The chain combines TRBV5-1 with TRBJ2-3, with D perhaps matching TRBD2 (5 bases). Germline loops: CDR1 SGHRS, CDR2 YFSETQ. V gave up 5 bases and J gave up 1 base, with 8 bases separating them. This CDR3 contains 13 residues. CDR3 sequence: CASREDRTDTQYF. Here the CDR3 DNA reads TGCGCCAGCAGGGAGGATCGCACAGATACGCAGTATTTT.

The chain is built from TRBV13 and TRBJ2-7, with D possibly matching TRBD1 (5 bases). The CDR3 totals 15 residues. The V gene's germline CDR1 is PRHDT and CDR2 FYEKMQ (reference sequence). V was pared by 3 bases and J by 4 bases, with 16 bases between. CDR3 bases: TGTGCCAGCAGCTTTATGCAGGGATTCGCATACGAGCAGTACTTC. Protein: CASSFMQGFAYEQYF.

This chain connects TRBV28 to TRBJ1-2, with a possible D match to TRBD1 (6 bases). V shed 5 bases and J shed 0 bases, with 19 bases lying between them. Germline V gene lookup returns CDR1 MDHEN and CDR2 SYDVKM. This CDR3 is 17 amino acids long. The CDR3 sequence is CASSPQRTVGANYGYTF. The CDR3 nucleotides read TGTGCCAGCAGTCCCCAAAGGACAGTCGGAGCTAACTATGGCTACACCTTC.

CDR3 amino acids: CASNRRRANVLTF. CDR3 in DNA: TGTGCCAGCAACCGACGTCGAGCCAACGTCCTGACTTTC. The rearrangement uses TRBV28 and TRBJ2-6; the D is unclear. Germline V gives CDR1 MDHEN, CDR2 SYDVKM. The V end lost 7 bases, the J end lost 7 bases, and 11 bases lay between the germline ends. The CDR3 has 13 amino acids.

The chain joins TRBV29-1 to TRBJ2-3, with a possible D match to TRBD2 (7 bases). The V end lost 6 bases, the J end lost 4 bases, and 17 bases lay between the germline ends. The germline gives CDR1 SQVTM, CDR2 ANQGSEA. CDR3 length: 14 amino acids. This CDR3 is CSVPRGGGSDTQYF. The DNA for the CDR3 is TGCAGCGTCCCAAGGGGAGGGGGATCAGATACGCAGTATTTT.

This clone was counted a single time. The chain combines TRBV4-3 with TRBJ2-3; 8 bases agree with TRBD1. This CDR3 comprises 15 residues. From germline, CDR1 is LGHNA and CDR2 YSLEER. The junction had 5 bases not matched to a gene; V was cut back by 3 bases and J by 3 bases. In DNA form, the CDR3 reads TGCGCCAGCAGCCAGGACAGGGCATGGACAGATACGCAGTATTTT. Translation gives CASSQDRAWTDTQYF.

J is TRBJ1-2 and V is TRBV6-1, with D unresolved. Per germline, CDR1 MNHNS and CDR2 SASEGT. V was cut by 4 bases and J by 2 bases, with 2 bases left in between. CDR3 length equals 11 residues. The CDR3 nucleotides read TGTGCCAGCAGTGCGAACTATGGCTACACCTTC. This gives the protein CASSANYGYTF.

This sequence joins TRBV10-3 and TRBJ2-1; 8 bases match TRBD2. The CDR3 has 12 amino acids. Per the germline V gene, CDR1 is ENHRY and CDR2 is SYGVKD. The trim removed 11 bases at V and 2 bases at J, leaving 2 bases unmatched. The CDR3 loop reads CAAGGTYNEQFF. The DNA for the CDR3 is TGTGCCGCGGGAGGTACCTACAATGAGCAGTTCTTC.

The CDR3 DNA reads as TGCGCCAGCAGCGCGGGACAGCCCTCTGGGGCCAACGTCCTGACTTTC. This translates into CASSAGQPSGANVLTF. The genes are TRBV5-1 and TRBJ2-6, with D tentatively TRBD1 (7 bases). This CDR3 contains 16 residues. The germline CDR1 and CDR2 sequences are SGHRS and YFSETQ. The V end lost 4 bases, the J end lost 0 bases, and 11 bases lay between the germline ends.

A note on this clone: One end of the junction does not line up with germline, which may come from a read error. This specimen includes other DNA sequences encoding the same CDR3. The chain joins TRBV28 to TRBJ2-1; TRBD2 matches at 11 bases. CDR1 and CDR2 from the germline V gene are MDHEN and SYDVKM. The CDR3 consists of 15 residues. CDR3 in amino acids: CASSSAGTSGNEQFF. DNA for the CDR3: TGTGCCAGCAGTTCAGCCGGGACTAGCGGAAATGAGCAATTCTTC.

The chain has TRBV27 and TRBJ2-1; D is possibly TRBD2 (6 bases). Germline V gene sequence: CDR1 MNHEY, CDR2 SMNVEV (reference sequence). Trimming pared 3 bases from V and 15 bases from J, leaving 18 bases between. The length of the CDR3 is 13 residues. CDR3 in DNA: TGTGCCAGCAGTTTTACGTGGCGGGACCTTCTGTTCTTC. This translates into CASSFTWRDLLFF.

The genes are TRBV7-2 and TRBJ2-2; TRBD2 might be the D (5 bases). Trimming shortened V by 3 bases and J by 0 bases, and 8 bases separated the two germline ends. There are 15 residues in the CDR3. The germline CDR1 and CDR2 sequences are SGHTA and FQGNSA. For the CDR3, the DNA is TGTGCCAGCAGCTTTTTGGGAGCGAACACCGGGGAGCTGTTTTTT. Translation: CASSFLGANTGELFF.

The rearrangement joins TRBV7-9 to TRBJ2-1; D perhaps matches TRBD1 (5 bases). Germline V gene data show CDR1 as SEHNR and CDR2 as FQNEAQ (reference sequence). This CDR3 is 16 amino acids long. V lost 5 bases and J lost 5, with 19 bases in between. The CDR3 region has the DNA TGTGCCAGCAGCCCCCCCCTCAGGGTAGGGAACAATGAGCAGTTCTTC. Translated, it gives CASSPPLRVGNNEQFF.

J is TRBJ2-5 and V is TRBV18; maybe TRBD2 (5 bases). Trimming removed 4 bases from V and 5 bases from J, with 17 bases in between. Germline values: CDR1 KGHSH, CDR2 LQKENI. The CDR3 is 15 residues long. The CDR3 coding sequence is TGTGCCAGCTCACGAGGGCGCCGGGATGGGGAGACCCAGTACTTC. This codes for CASSRGRRDGETQYF.

The J gene is TRBJ1-1, the V gene TRBV11-2; D may be TRBD1 (5 bases). This CDR3 spans 13 amino acids. Germline loops: CDR1 SGHAT, CDR2 FQNNGV. Trimming took 2 bases from V and 9 from J, leaving 13 bases between them. CDR3 loop: CASSLWSGGKAFF. The DNA of the CDR3 is TGTGCCAGCAGCTTATGGAGCGGGGGGAAAGCTTTCTTT. Filled out from reference TRBV11-2 and TRBJ1-1, the complete variable domain reads EAGVAQSPRYKIIEKRQSVAFWCNPISGHATLYWYQQILGQGPKLLIQFQNNGVVDDSQLPKDRFSAERLKGVDSTLKIQPAKLEDSAVYLCASSLWSGGKAFFGQGTRLTVV.